Described below is a single T cell receptor beta chain sequence and its context. Its antigen is not known. It was by 5'RACE template switching with UMIs that TCR beta cDNA was made. TCRdb re-called the 5' RACE reads and catalogs CDR3 proteins one per entry, DNA excluded. Across 550,000 to 600,000 distinct CDR3 sequences, the top ten clones capture approximately 3.6% of the sample. This entry comes from a study of T cells expressing NK-cell markers. For the study at large: Serological testing identified seven of the eight sequenced donors as HCMV-seropositive and one as seronegative.

Whole-study findings and limits: Topping the CD3+CD56-NKG2C+ fraction as well were these clonotypes, in several donors.

This sequence originates from a young man in good health. The sequenced sample consisted of blood T cells: a sorted CD56 or NKG2C T cell subset, CD4+ or CD8+ T cells, or bulk PBMC T cells (not recorded which).

The CDR3 loop reads CASSVGAQKWGETQYF. The chain is built from TRBV9 and TRBJ2-5; TCRdb picks TRBD1, but there is no DNA to check that call. Looked up from germline, CDR1 is SGDLS and CDR2 is YYNGEE. There are 16 residues in the CDR3.